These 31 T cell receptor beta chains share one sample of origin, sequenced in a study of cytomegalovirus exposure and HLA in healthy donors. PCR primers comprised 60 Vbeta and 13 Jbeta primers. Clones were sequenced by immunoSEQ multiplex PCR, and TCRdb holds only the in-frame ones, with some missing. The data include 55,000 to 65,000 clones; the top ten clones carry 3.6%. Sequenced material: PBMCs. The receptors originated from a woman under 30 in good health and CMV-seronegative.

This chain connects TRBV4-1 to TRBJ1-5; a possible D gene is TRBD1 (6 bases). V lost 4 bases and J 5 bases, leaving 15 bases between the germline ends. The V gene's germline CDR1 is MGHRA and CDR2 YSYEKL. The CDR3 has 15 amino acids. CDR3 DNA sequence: TGCGCCAGCAGCCCCCGGACAGAAACACATCAGCCCCAGCATTTT. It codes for CASSPRTETHQPQHF.

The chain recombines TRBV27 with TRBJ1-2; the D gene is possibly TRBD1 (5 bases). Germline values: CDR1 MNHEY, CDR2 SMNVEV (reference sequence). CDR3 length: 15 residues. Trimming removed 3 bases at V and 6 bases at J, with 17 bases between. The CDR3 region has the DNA TGTGCCAGCAGTTTGCTAGGGGCCGGGGGAAATGGCTACACCTTC. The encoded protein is CASSLLGAGGNGYTF.

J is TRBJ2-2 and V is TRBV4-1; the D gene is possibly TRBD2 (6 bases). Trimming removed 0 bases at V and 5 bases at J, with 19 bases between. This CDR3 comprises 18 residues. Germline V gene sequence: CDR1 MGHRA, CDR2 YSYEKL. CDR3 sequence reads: CASSQEGGSGFTTGELFF. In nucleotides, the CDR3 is TGCGCCAGCAGCCAAGAAGGCGGTAGCGGTTTTACTACCGGGGAGCTGTTTTTT.

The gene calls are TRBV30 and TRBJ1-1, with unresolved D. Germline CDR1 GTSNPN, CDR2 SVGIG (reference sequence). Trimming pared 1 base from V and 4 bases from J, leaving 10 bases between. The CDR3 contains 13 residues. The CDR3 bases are TGTGCCTGGAGTGGTCAATCCGGCACTGAAGCTTTCTTT. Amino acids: CAWSGQSGTEAFF.

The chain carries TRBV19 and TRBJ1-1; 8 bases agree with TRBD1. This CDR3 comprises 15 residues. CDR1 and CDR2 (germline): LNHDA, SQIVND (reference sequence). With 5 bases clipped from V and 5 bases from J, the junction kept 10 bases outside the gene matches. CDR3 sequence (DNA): TGTGCCAGTAGTGGGTACAGGGGGAAGAATACTGAAGCTTTCTTT. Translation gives CASSGYRGKNTEAFF.

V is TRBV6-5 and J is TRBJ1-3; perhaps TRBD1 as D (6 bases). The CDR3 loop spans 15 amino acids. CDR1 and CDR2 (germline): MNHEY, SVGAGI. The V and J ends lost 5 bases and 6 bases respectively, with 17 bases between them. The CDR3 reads CASSHKRQEPNTIYF. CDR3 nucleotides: TGTGCCAGCAGTCACAAACGACAGGAACCAAACACCATATATTTT.

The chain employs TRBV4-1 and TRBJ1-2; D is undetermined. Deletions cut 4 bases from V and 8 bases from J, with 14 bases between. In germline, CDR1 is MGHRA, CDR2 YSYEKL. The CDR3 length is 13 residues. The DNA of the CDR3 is TGCGCCAGCAGCCCCCTGGGCCCAGGAGGCTACACCTTC. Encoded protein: CASSPLGPGGYTF.

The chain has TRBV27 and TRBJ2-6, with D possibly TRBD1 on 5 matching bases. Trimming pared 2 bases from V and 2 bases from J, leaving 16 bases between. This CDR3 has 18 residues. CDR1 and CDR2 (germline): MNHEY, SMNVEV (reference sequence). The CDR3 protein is CASSLIAIQGTGANVLTF. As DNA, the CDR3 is TGTGCCAGCAGTTTAATCGCAATCCAGGGTACTGGGGCCAACGTCCTGACTTTC.

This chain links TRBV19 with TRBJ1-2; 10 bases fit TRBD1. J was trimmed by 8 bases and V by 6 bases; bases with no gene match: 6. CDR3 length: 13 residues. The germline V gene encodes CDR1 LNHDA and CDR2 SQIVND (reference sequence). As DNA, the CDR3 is TGTGCCAGTAGCAGGGACAGGGGATACGGCTACACCTTC. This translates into CASSRDRGYGYTF. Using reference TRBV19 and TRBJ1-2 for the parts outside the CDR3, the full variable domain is DGGITQSPKYLFRKEGQNVTLSCEQNLNHDAMYWYRQDPGQGLRLIYYSQIVNDFQKGDIAEGYSVSREKKESFPLTVTSAQKNPTAFYLCASSRDRGYGYTFGSGTRLTVV.

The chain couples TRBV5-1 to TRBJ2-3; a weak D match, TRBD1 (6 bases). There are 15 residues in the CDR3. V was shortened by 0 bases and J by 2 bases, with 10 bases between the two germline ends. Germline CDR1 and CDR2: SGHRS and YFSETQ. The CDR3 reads CASSLATGDTDTQYF. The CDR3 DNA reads TGCGCCAGCAGCTTGGCGACAGGTGACACAGATACGCAGTATTTT.

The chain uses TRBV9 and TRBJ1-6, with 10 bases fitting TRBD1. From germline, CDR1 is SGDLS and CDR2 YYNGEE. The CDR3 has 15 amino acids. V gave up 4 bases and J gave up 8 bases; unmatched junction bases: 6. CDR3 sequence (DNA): TGTGCCAGCAGCCCCCGAGGGACAGGGGATTCACCCCTCCACTTT. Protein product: CASSPRGTGDSPLHF.

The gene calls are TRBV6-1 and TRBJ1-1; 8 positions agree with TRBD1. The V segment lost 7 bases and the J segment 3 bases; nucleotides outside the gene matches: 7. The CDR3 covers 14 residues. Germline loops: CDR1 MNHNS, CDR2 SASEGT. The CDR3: CASTPGGADTEAFF. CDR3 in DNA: TGTGCCAGCACCCCAGGGGGCGCGGACACTGAAGCTTTCTTT.

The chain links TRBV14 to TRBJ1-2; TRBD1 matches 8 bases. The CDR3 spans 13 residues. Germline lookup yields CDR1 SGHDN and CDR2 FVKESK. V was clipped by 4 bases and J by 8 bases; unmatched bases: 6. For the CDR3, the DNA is TGTGCCAGCAGCCCTCAGGACAGGGCGGGCTACACCTTC. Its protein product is CASSPQDRAGYTF.

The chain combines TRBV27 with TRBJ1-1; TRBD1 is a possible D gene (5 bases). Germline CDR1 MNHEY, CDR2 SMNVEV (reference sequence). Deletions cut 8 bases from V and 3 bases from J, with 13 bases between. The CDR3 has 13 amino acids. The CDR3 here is CASSQRGDTEAFF. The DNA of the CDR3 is TGTGCCAGCTCCCAAAGGGGTGACACTGAAGCTTTCTTT.

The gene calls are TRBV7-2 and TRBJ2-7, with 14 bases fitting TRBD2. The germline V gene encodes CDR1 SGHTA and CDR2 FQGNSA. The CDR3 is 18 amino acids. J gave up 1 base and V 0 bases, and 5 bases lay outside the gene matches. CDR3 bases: TGTGCCAGCAGCTTAGCCAACGGACTAGCGGGAGGTTCCTACGAGCAGTACTTC. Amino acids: CASSLANGLAGGSYEQYF.

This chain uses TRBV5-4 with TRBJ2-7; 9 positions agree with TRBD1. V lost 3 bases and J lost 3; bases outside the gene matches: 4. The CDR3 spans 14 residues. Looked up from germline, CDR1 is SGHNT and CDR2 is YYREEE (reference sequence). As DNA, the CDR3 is TGTGCCAGCAGCTGGGGGACAGGGCTCTACGAGCAGTACTTC. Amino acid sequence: CASSWGTGLYEQYF.

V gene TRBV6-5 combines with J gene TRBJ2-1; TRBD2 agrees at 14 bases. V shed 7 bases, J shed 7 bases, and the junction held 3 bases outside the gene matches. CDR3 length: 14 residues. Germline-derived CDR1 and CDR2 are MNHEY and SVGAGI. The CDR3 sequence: CASKGTSGGNEQFF. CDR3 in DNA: TGTGCCAGCAAAGGGACTAGCGGGGGTAATGAGCAGTTCTTC.

Here the CDR3 reads CASSLGGYLSYEQYF. CDR3 DNA sequence: TGCGCCAGCAGCTTGGGAGGGTACCTATCCTACGAGCAGTACTTC. This sequence joins TRBV5-1 and TRBJ2-7; D may be TRBD2 (5 bases). The V and J ends lost 0 bases and 1 base respectively, with 11 bases between them. This CDR3 comprises 15 residues. Germline lookup yields CDR1 SGHRS and CDR2 YFSETQ.

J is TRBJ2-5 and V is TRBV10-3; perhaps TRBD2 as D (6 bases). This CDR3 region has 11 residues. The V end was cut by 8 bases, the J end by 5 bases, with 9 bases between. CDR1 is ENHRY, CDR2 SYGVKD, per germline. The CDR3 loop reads CAIGGGETQYF. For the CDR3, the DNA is TGTGCCATCGGAGGAGGGGAGACCCAGTACTTC.

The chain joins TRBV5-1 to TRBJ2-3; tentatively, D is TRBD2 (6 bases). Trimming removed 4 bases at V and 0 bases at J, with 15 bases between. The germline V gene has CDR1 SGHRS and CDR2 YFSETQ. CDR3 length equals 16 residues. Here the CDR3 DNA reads TGCGCCAGCAGCCCGGTAGCGGTCACTAGCACAGATACGCAGTATTTT. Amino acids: CASSPVAVTSTDTQYF.

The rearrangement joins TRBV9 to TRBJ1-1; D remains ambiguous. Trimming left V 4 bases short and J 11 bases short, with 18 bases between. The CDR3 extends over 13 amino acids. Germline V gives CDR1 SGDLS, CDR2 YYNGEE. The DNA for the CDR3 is TGTGCCAGCAGCCCCATAGGAGGTCTTGACGCTTTCTTT. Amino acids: CASSPIGGLDAFF.

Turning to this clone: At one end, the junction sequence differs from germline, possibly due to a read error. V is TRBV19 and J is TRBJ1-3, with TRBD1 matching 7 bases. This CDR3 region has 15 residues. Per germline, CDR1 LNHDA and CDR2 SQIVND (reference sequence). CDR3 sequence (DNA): TGTGCCAGTAGCGTTCTACAGGGGCTCGGAAACAACATATATTTT. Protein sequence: CASSVLQGLGNNIYF.

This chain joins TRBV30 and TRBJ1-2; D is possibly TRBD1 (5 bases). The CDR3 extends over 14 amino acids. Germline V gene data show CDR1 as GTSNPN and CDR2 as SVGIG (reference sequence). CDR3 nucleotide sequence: TGTCCCACCCGGGGGGGTAAGTCTAACTATGGCTACACCTTC. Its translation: CPTRGGKSNYGYTF.

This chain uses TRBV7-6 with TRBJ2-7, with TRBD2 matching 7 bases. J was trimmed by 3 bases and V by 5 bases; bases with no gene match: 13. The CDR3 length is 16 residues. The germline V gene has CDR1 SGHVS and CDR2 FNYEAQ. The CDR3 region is CASSPVVGGDYYEQYF. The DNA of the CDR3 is TGTGCCAGCAGCCCTGTTGTTGGGGGGGATTACTACGAGCAGTACTTC.

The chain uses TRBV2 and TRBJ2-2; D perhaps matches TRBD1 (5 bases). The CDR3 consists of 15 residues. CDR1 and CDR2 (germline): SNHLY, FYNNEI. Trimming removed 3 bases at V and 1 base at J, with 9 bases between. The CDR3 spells CASSDPTVNTGELFF. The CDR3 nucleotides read TGTGCCAGCAGTGATCCGACAGTGAACACCGGGGAGCTGTTTTTT.

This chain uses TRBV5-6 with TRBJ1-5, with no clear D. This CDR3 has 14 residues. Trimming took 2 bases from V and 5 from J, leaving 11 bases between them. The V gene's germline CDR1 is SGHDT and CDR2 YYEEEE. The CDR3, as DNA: TGTGCCAGCAGCTTTAGTTCAGGTTATCAGCCCCAGCATTTT. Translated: CASSFSSGYQPQHF.

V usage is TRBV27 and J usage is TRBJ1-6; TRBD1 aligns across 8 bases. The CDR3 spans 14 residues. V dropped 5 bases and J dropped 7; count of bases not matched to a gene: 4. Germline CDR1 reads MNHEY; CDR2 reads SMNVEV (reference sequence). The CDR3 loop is CASSPGQGNSPLHF. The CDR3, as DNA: TGTGCCAGCAGTCCCGGACAGGGAAATTCACCCCTCCACTTT.

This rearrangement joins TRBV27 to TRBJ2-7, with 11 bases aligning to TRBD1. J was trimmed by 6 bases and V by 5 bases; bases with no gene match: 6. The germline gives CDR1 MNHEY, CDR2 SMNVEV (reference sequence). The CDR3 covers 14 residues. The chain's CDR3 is CASSLGQGASEQYF. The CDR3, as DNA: TGTGCCAGCAGTCTTGGACAGGGGGCCTCCGAGCAGTACTTC.

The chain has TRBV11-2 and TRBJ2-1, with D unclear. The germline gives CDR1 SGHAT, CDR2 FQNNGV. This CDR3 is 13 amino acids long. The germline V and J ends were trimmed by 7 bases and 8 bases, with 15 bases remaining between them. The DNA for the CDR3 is TGTGCCAGCACTAGGATACTTCAAGATGAGCAGTTCTTC. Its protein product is CASTRILQDEQFF.

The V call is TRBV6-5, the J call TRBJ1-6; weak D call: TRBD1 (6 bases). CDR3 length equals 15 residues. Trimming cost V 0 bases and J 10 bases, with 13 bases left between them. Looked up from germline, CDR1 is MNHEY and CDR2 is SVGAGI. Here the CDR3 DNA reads TGTGCCAGCAGTTACTCATACAGGGACCCATCACCCCTCCACTTT. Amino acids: CASSYSYRDPSPLHF.

The CDR3 DNA sequence: TGTGCCAGCAGTTACGCCACTAGCGGGAGGGACAATGAGCAGTTCTTC. Residues: CASSYATSGRDNEQFF. The rearrangement links TRBV6-5 to TRBJ2-1; 13 nucleotides align to TRBD2. Trimming cost V 2 bases and J 5 bases; bases outside gene matches: 3. Germline assignment: CDR1 MNHEY and CDR2 SVGAGI. The CDR3 loop spans 16 amino acids.